A single sample gave rise to the 28 T cell receptor beta chains below, sequenced in a study of T-cell reconstitution after alpha-beta-depleted transplantation in children. The library targeted TCRbeta and was prepared with unique molecular identifiers. TCRdb fed the PCR reads into MiXCR, producing one record per CDR3 protein. The sample carries almost 600,000 distinct CDR3 sequences, more than 20% recorded once. This specimen was PBMCs, taken before TCRalphabeta/CD19-depleted stem cell transplant. Receptors originate from a boy under two years old with Wiskott-Aldrich syndrome, due to receive a stem cell transplant.

This clonotype has just a few counts. The chain combines TRBV5-6 with TRBJ2-3, with TRBD2 matching 11 bases. CDR1 is SGHDT, CDR2 YYEEEE, per germline. V shed 4 bases and J 0 bases; nucleotides not matched to a gene: 13. The length of the CDR3 is 19 residues. The CDR3 nucleotides are TGTGCCAGCAGCAAACCGGGACTAGCGGCCCCAGCTAGCACAGATACGCAGTATTTT. It codes for CASSKPGLAAPASTDTQYF.

The chain employs TRBV20-1 and TRBJ1-6, with 9 bases identical to TRBD1. CDR3 length: 13 amino acids. V shed 3 bases and J 7 bases; nucleotides not matched to a gene: 1. The V gene's germline CDR1 is DFQATT and CDR2 SNEGSKA (reference sequence). The CDR3 sequence is CSASGTGNSPLHF. CDR3 bases: TGCAGTGCTAGTGGGACAGGGAATTCACCCCTCCACTTT.

V and J are TRBV5-4 and TRBJ2-1, with TRBD2 matching over 9 bases. Trimming took 3 bases from V and 9 from J; bases not matched to a gene: 7. The germline V gene encodes CDR1 SGHNT and CDR2 YYREEE (reference sequence). This CDR3 is 14 amino acids long. The CDR3 nucleotides read TGTGCCAGCAGCTCAGGACTAGCGAAGGTTGAGCAGTTCTTC. Translated: CASSSGLAKVEQFF.

V gene TRBV4-1 combines with J gene TRBJ2-6; D remains ambiguous. There are 15 residues in the CDR3. Germline assignment: CDR1 MGHRA and CDR2 YSYEKL. V lost 6 bases, J lost 0 bases, and 9 bases lay in between. The CDR3 DNA is TGCGCCAGCAGGACTTGGGCCTCTGGGGCCAACGTCCTGACTTTC. It is translated as CASRTWASGANVLTF.

Here the CDR3 reads CASTTDEGFGLHF. CDR3 nucleotides: TGTGCCAGCACCACCGATGAGGGATTTGGCCTCCACTTT. The V call is TRBV12-3 or TRBV12-4, the J call TRBJ1-6, with no clear D. With 7 bases removed from V and 15 bases from J, the gap between germline ends came to 19 bases. This CDR3 contains 13 residues.

CDR3 DNA: TGCGCCAGCAACCCAACAGGGCTGAATGAGCAGTTCTTC. Translation: CASNPTGLNEQFF. The chain recombines TRBV5-1 with TRBJ2-1, with D maybe TRBD1 (6 bases). Trimming shortened V by 6 bases and J by 7 bases, and 14 bases separated the two germline ends. The length of the CDR3 is 13 residues. The germline V gene encodes CDR1 SGHRS and CDR2 YFSETQ.

This clonotype has more than one count but fewer than ten. The gene calls are TRBV5-1 and TRBJ2-5; D call uncertain. Trimming shortened V by 0 bases and J by 4 bases, and 10 bases separated the two germline ends. Germline lookup yields CDR1 SGHRS and CDR2 YFSETQ. The CDR3 runs 14 residues. The CDR3 DNA reads as TGCGCCAGCAGCTTGGGCCCAGGACGAGAGACCCAGTACTTC. It yields the protein CASSLGPGRETQYF. Full variable domain (missing parts from reference TRBV5-1 and TRBJ2-5): KAGVTQTPRYLIKTRGQQVTLSCSPISGHRSVSWYQQTPGQGLQFLFEYFSETQRNKGNFPGRFSGRQFSNSRSEMNVSTLELGDSALYLCASSLGPGRETQYFGPGTRLLVL.

This chain uses TRBV20-1 with TRBJ2-1; 14 nucleotides match TRBD2. V lost 6 bases, J lost 7 bases, and 8 bases stayed unmatched. CDR1 DFQATT and CDR2 SNEGSKA come from the germline V gene (reference sequence). This CDR3 contains 15 residues. The chain's CDR3 is CSAKSGLAGGNEQFF. The CDR3 coding sequence is TGCAGTGCCAAATCCGGACTAGCGGGAGGTAATGAGCAGTTCTTC.

This chain connects TRBV10-2 to TRBJ1-1, with TRBD1 matching 7 bases. The V segment lost 7 bases and the J segment 3 bases; nucleotides outside the gene matches: 8. The CDR3 is 14 residues long. Germline V CDR1 and CDR2: WSHSY, SAAADI. The CDR3: CASMSRGRYTEAFF. The CDR3 bases are TGCGCCAGCATGAGCAGGGGGAGATACACTGAAGCTTTCTTT.

The CDR3 DNA sequence: TGTGCCAGCAGCCAAGGGACTAGCCCCGGGGAGCTGTTTTTT. The encoded protein is CASSQGTSPGELFF. The chain couples TRBV3-1 to TRBJ2-2; TRBD2 matches 8 bases. V lost 1 base and J lost 6; bases outside the gene matches: 1. There are 14 residues in the CDR3. From germline, CDR1 is LGHDT and CDR2 YNNKEL (reference sequence).

In this sample, this clonotype turned up a few times. The chain is built from TRBV2 and TRBJ1-6; 7 bases are a match to TRBD1. J lost 7 bases, V lost 7 bases, and 4 bases had no gene match. The CDR3 runs 13 residues. CDR1 is SNHLY, CDR2 FYNNEI, per germline. This chain's CDR3 is CASNRDRNSPLHF. CDR3 nucleotide sequence: TGTGCCAGCAACCGGGACAGAAATTCACCCCTCCACTTT. The variable domain in full, with the rest retrieved from reference TRBV2 and TRBJ1-6, is EPEVTQTPSHQVTQMGQEVILRCVPISNHLYFYWYRQILGQKVEFLVSFYNNEISEKSEIFDDQFSVERPDGSNFTLKIRSTKLEDSAMYFCASNRDRNSPLHFGNGTRLTVT.

The chain couples TRBV15 to TRBJ2-1; D gene ambiguous. CDR3 length equals 12 residues. V was clipped by 5 bases and J by 4 bases, with 6 bases between them. Germline loops: CDR1 LNHNV, CDR2 YYDKDF (reference sequence). CDR3 sequence: CATSGIYNEQFF. The CDR3 coding sequence is TGTGCCACCAGCGGGATATACAATGAGCAGTTCTTC. Complete variable domain (other parts from reference TRBV15 and TRBJ2-1): DAMVIQNPRYQVTQFGKPVTLSCSQTLNHNVMYWYQQKSSQAPKLLFHYYDKDFNNEADTPDNFQSRRPNTSFCFLDIRSPGLGDTAMYLCATSGIYNEQFFGPGTRLTVL.

In its sample, this clonotype was seen a few times. The V gene is TRBV20-1, the J gene TRBJ2-3, with D perhaps matching TRBD1 or TRBD2 (5 bases each). Looked up from germline, CDR1 is DFQATT and CDR2 is SNEGSKA (reference sequence). Trimming pared 6 bases from V and 2 bases from J, leaving 12 bases between. This CDR3 is 13 amino acids long. The CDR3 loop reads CSAPRGTTDTQYF. DNA of the CDR3: TGCAGTGCCCCCCGAGGGACCACAGATACGCAGTATTTT.

This clonotype was counted a few times. One end of the junction does not line up with germline, which may come from a read error. The rearrangement joins TRBV7-2 to TRBJ2-5; no clear D. The CDR3 extends over 14 amino acids. Germline lookup yields CDR1 SGHTA and CDR2 FQGNSA. CDR3 sequence (DNA): TGTTCCAGCAGCTTTAGTCGGGCACAAGAGACCCAGTACTTC. Translation: CSSSFSRAQETQYF. The whole variable domain, remainder taken from reference TRBV7-2 and TRBJ2-5, is GAGVSQSPSNKVTEKGKDVELRCDPISGHTALYWYRQSLGQGLEFLIYFQGNSAPDKSGLPSDRFSAERTGGSVSTLTIQRTQQEDSAVYLCSSSFSRAQETQYFGPGTRLLVL.

This clonotype was seen a handful of times. This chain connects TRBV29-1 to TRBJ2-3, with 9 nucleotides matching TRBD2. CDR3 length equals 15 residues. Losses at the gene ends were 6 bases for V and 6 bases for J; bases not matched to a gene: 13. The germline V gene has CDR1 SQVTM and CDR2 ANQGSEA. The CDR3 sequence is CSVLAGRSNLDTQYF. CDR3 in DNA: TGCAGCGTGCTAGCGGGACGGTCGAATTTGGATACGCAGTATTTT.

The gene calls are TRBV6-6 and TRBJ2-7, with D possibly matching TRBD2 (6 bases). V was pared by 4 bases and J by 4 bases, with 11 bases between. Germline V gene lookup returns CDR1 MNHNY and CDR2 SVGAGI (reference sequence). The CDR3 runs 13 residues. CDR3 sequence (DNA): TGTGCCAGCAGTTCGCGGGAACCTTACGAGCAGTACTTC. Encoded protein: CASSSREPYEQYF.

This clonotype was seen a few times. The chain carries TRBV5-1 and TRBJ1-1; 10 bases align to TRBD1. The CDR3 extends over 15 amino acids. Germline V gene data show CDR1 as SGHRS and CDR2 as YFSETQ. Trimming removed 4 bases from V and 4 bases from J; junction bases left unmatched: 7. The CDR3 sequence: CASSPPGQGITEAFF. The CDR3 nucleotides read TGCGCCAGCAGCCCTCCGGGACAGGGGATCACTGAAGCTTTCTTT.

The chain links TRBV5-1 to TRBJ1-5; the D gene is possibly TRBD1 (5 bases). Germline lookup yields CDR1 SGHRS and CDR2 YFSETQ. The CDR3 contains 13 residues. Trimming removed 2 bases at V and 6 bases at J, with 9 bases between. The CDR3 DNA reads TGCGCCAGCAGCTTTCACGGGGGTCAGCCCCAGCATTTT. It is translated as CASSFHGGQPQHF.

V is TRBV12-3 or TRBV12-4 and J is TRBJ1-4; 9 positions agree with TRBD1. Trimming at V came to 3 bases and at J to 7 bases, leaving 9 bases not matched to a gene. The CDR3 has 16 amino acids. CDR3 coding DNA: TGTGCCAGCAGTTTTTTTTCTGGACAGGGGATTGAAAAACTGTTTTTT. Its protein product is CASSFFSGQGIEKLFF.

This clonotype was seen more than once but under ten times. The V call is TRBV12-3 or TRBV12-4, the J call TRBJ2-1; D might be TRBD1 (5 bases). Trimming left V 7 bases short and J 6 bases short, with 16 bases between. The CDR3 sequence is 14 residues long. The DNA of the CDR3 is TGTGCCAGCACCCTAGAATTGGGGCTCAATGAGCAGTTCTTC. Translating gives CASTLELGLNEQFF.

This clonotype was seen at least ten times. The rearrangement uses TRBV7-3 and TRBJ2-3, with D perhaps matching TRBD1 or TRBD2 (6 bases each). The CDR3 contains 13 residues. Trimming removed 2 bases from V and 11 bases from J, with 14 bases in between. CDR1 is SGHTA, CDR2 FQGTGA, per germline. The CDR3 protein is CASSLRGGWGQYF. The CDR3 DNA reads as TGTGCCAGCAGCTTACGAGGGGGGTGGGGGCAGTATTTT.

This clonotype appeared a few times. The rearrangement links TRBV12-3 or TRBV12-4 to TRBJ2-7; D may be TRBD2 (6 bases). The length of the CDR3 is 14 residues. Trimming removed 6 bases at V and 7 bases at J, with 19 bases between. CDR3 protein: CASRPSDPGREQYF. The CDR3 nucleotides are TGTGCCAGCAGACCTTCGGACCCAGGGAGGGAGCAGTACTTC.

At least ten counts were recorded for this clonotype. A read error may account for a junction end that differs from germline. The chain combines TRBV5-1 with TRBJ1-1, with TRBD1 matching 8 bases. The CDR3 has 13 amino acids. Germline V CDR1 and CDR2: SGHRS, YFSETQ. The DNA of the CDR3 is TGTGCCAGCAGCTTAGACAGGGGCACTGAAGCTTTCTTT. Its protein product is CASSLDRGTEAFF.

This chain uses TRBV4-1 with TRBJ2-1, with D perhaps matching TRBD1 or TRBD2 (5 bases each). Germline V gene sequence: CDR1 MGHRA, CDR2 YSYEKL. This CDR3 has 15 residues. Trimming cost V 0 bases and J 4 bases, with 10 bases left between them. This chain's CDR3 is CASSQDRGLYNEQFF. The CDR3 nucleotides read TGCGCCAGCAGCCAAGATCGGGGCCTTTACAATGAGCAGTTCTTC.

Comments on this clonotype: A much larger clone lies one base from this, so it may be a read error. The chain couples TRBV6-1 to TRBJ2-1; no clear D gene. V lost 6 bases to trimming and J lost 4 bases, with 10 bases between them. The CDR3 runs to 13 residues. Germline CDR1 is MNHNS and CDR2 is SASEGT. The CDR3 DNA is TGTGCCAGCAGCTTTGACGAATACAATGAGCAGTTCTTC. Translated, it gives CASSFDEYNEQFF.

This clonotype was observed a few times. The V gene is TRBV11-1, the J gene TRBJ2-1, with TRBD2 matching over 12 bases. The CDR3 is 19 residues long. Per the germline V gene, CDR1 is SGHAT and CDR2 is FQDESV (reference sequence). V was clipped by 5 bases and J by 0 bases; unmatched bases: 11. The CDR3 DNA sequence: TGTGCCAGCAGCCAGATAACCCTAGCGGGAGGGAGCTCCTACAATGAGCAGTTCTTC. Protein product: CASSQITLAGGSSYNEQFF.

This clonotype was seen only a few times. The V gene is TRBV5-1, the J gene TRBJ2-2; the match to TRBD1 covers 8 bases. V shed 3 bases and J 6 bases; nucleotides not matched to a gene: 13. Germline V gene lookup returns CDR1 SGHRS and CDR2 YFSETQ. CDR3 length: 17 amino acids. CDR3 DNA sequence: TGCGCCAGCAGCTACGAAATACCGGGACAGGTACCCGGGGAGCTGTTTTTT. Its protein is CASSYEIPGQVPGELFF.

This clonotype has more than one count but fewer than ten. This CDR3 is CASSQVGTTSTEQFF. In nucleotides, the CDR3 is TGTGCCAGCAGCCAAGTAGGGACTACATCTACTGAGCAGTTCTTC. The rearrangement uses TRBV4-2 and TRBJ2-1; 7 bases agree with TRBD2. The CDR3 is 15 residues long. The J segment lost 9 bases and the V segment lost 1 base, leaving 9 bases of the junction unmatched. Germline V lookup: CDR1 LGHNA, CDR2 YNFKEQ.